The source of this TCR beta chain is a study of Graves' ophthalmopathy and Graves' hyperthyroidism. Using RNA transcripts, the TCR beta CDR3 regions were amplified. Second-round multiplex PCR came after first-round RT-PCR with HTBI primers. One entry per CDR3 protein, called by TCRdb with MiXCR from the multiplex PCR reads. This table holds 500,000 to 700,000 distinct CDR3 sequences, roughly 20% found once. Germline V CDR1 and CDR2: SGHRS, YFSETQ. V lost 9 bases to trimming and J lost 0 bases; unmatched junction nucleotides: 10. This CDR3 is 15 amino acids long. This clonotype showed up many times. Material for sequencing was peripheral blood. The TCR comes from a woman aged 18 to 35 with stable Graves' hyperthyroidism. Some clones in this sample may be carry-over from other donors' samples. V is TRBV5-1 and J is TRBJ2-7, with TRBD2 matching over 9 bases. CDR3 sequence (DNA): TGCGCCAACTATAAGACTAGCGGACTCTCCTACGAGCAGTACTTC. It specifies CANYKTSGLSYEQYF.